These 7 T cell receptor beta chains originate from one sample sequenced in a study of cytomegalovirus exposure and HLA in healthy donors. Primers: 60 Vbeta forward and 13 Jbeta reverse. Here immunoSEQ multiplex PCR was the method, and the copy in TCRdb shows in-frame clones only, minus some. The table lists 150,000 to 200,000 clones, roughly 80% of them singletons. Sequencing input: PBMCs. The receptors come from a man aged 50 or older in good health and CMV-seronegative.

The chain is built from TRBV5-1 and TRBJ1-2, with D possibly being TRBD1 (5 bases). This CDR3 is 16 amino acids long. The germline V gene encodes CDR1 SGHRS and CDR2 YFSETQ. Trimming cost V 4 bases and J 2 bases, with 18 bases left between them. The CDR3 here is CASSSDGGTRNYGYTF. Written as DNA, the CDR3 is TGCGCCAGCAGCAGTGATGGGGGGACGCGAAACTATGGCTACACCTTC.

This chain links TRBV7-2 with TRBJ2-7; 7 bases line up with TRBD2. V shed 5 bases and J 3 bases; nucleotides not matched to a gene: 16. CDR1 and CDR2 (germline): SGHTA, FQGNSA. This CDR3 region has 17 residues. The CDR3 bases are TGTGCCAGCAGCCAGCCGACTAGCTTATCAACCCTCTACGAGCAGTACTTC. It translates to CASSQPTSLSTLYEQYF.

With regard to this clone: A read error may account for a junction end that differs from germline. CDR3 sequence (DNA): TGTGCCAGCAGTAAAAAAGGAAAATTCGACGGCAGGTCCTCCGAGCAGTACTTC. Translated: CASSKKGKFDGRSSEQYF. The V gene is TRBV28, the J gene TRBJ2-5; unclear D gene. Matching the DNA end better, TRBJ2-7 makes the J call doubtful. Germline CDR1 reads MDHEN; CDR2 reads SYDVKM. This CDR3 is 18 amino acids long.

The rearrangement uses TRBV5-1 and TRBJ2-7, with D possibly being TRBD1 (6 bases). The CDR3 is 14 residues long. Germline CDR1 SGHRS, CDR2 YFSETQ. V lost 4 bases and J 7 bases, leaving 18 bases between the germline ends. The CDR3 bases are TGCGCCAGCAGCCTAGCCCAGGGGCGTGAGGAGCAGTACTTC. Its protein is CASSLAQGREEQYF. Full variable domain (outside the CDR3, taken from reference TRBV5-1 and TRBJ2-7): KAGVTQTPRYLIKTRGQQVTLSCSPISGHRSVSWYQQTPGQGLQFLFEYFSETQRNKGNFPGRFSGRQFSNSRSEMNVSTLELGDSALYLCASSLAQGREEQYFGPGTRLTVT.

This clone was observed a few times. The chain recombines TRBV6-5 with TRBJ2-1, with D maybe TRBD2 (6 bases). Trimming pared 6 bases from V and 5 bases from J, leaving 17 bases between. Germline CDR1 reads MNHEY; CDR2 reads SVGAGI. This CDR3 is 15 amino acids long. CDR3: CASSPPGGRHNEQFF. The CDR3 DNA reads as TGTGCCAGCAGCCCGCCAGGAGGGAGGCACAATGAGCAGTTCTTC.

The rearrangement links TRBV4-1 to TRBJ2-2; no definite D call. The CDR3 runs 15 residues. The ends were cut back, 3 bases at V and 2 bases at J, with 10 bases in the middle. CDR1 is MGHRA, CDR2 YSYEKL, per germline. CDR3 nucleotides: TGCGCCAGCAGCCAGGTCAGTCCAAACACCGGGGAGCTGTTTTTT. Protein: CASSQVSPNTGELFF.

V is TRBV5-1 and J is TRBJ2-3; 9 bases fit TRBD1. The V gene's germline CDR1 is SGHRS and CDR2 YFSETQ. The CDR3 is 16 residues long. V lost 2 bases and J lost 2; bases outside the gene matches: 6. CDR3 protein: CASSFGQGIYTDTQYF. CDR3 DNA: TGCGCCAGCAGCTTTGGACAGGGGATCTACACAGATACGCAGTATTTT.